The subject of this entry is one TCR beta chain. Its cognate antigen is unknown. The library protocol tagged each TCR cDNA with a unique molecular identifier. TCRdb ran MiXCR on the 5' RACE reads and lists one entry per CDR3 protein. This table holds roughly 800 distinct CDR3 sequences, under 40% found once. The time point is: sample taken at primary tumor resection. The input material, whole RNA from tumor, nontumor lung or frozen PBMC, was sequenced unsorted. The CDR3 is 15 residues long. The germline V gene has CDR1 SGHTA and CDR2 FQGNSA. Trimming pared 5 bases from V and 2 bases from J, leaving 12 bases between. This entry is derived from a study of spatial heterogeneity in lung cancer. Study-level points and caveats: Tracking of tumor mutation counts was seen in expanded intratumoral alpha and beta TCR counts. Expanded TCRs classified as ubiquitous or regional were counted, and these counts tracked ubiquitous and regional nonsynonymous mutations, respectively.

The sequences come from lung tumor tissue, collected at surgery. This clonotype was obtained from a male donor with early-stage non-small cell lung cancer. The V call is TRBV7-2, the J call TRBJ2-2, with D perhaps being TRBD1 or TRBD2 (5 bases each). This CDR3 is CASSLRGPNTGELFF. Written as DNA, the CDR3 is TGTGCCAGCAGCCTCCGGGGCCCCAACACCGGGGAGCTGTTTTTT.